Following are 30 T cell receptor beta chains from one sample sequenced in a study of T cell responses to AZD1222 COVID-19 vaccine. Sequencing was performed with immunoSEQ multiplex PCR; in TCRdb, only in-frame clones are kept and a portion is missing. Counted here are 95,000 to 120,000 clones, 89% occurring once; the ten biggest clones make up over 3%. This sample comprised peripheral blood, obtained on day 0 of MenACWY control vaccination. The origin of the receptors is an adult in good health.

The chain carries TRBV4-3 and TRBJ2-5; D remains ambiguous. The CDR3 spans 13 residues. Germline loops: CDR1 LGHNA, CDR2 YSLEER. The V gene lost 2 bases and the J gene lost 4 bases, with 8 bases spanning the gap. DNA of the CDR3: TGCGCCAGCAGCCAAATCGTTGGAGAGACCCAGTACTTC. Translation gives CASSQIVGETQYF.

The V call is TRBV10-3, the J call TRBJ2-1; D is unresolved. The CDR3 is 12 amino acids. Looked up from germline, CDR1 is ENHRY and CDR2 is SYGVKD. V was pared by 10 bases and J by 7 bases, with 14 bases between. The CDR3 sequence: CASNWGGNEQFF. The CDR3 DNA reads TGTGCCAGCAACTGGGGTGGGAATGAGCAGTTCTTC.

The chain employs TRBV7-9 and TRBJ1-3; D uncertain. This CDR3 contains 14 residues. V was cut by 1 base and J by 4 bases, with 8 bases left in between. Germline V gives CDR1 SEHNR, CDR2 FQNEAQ (reference sequence). Here the CDR3 reads CASSLEARGNTIYF. CDR3 sequence (DNA): TGTGCCAGCAGCTTAGAAGCTAGGGGAAACACCATATATTTT.

This chain links TRBV7-8 with TRBJ1-5; maybe TRBD1 (5 bases). V lost 5 bases, J lost 7 bases, and 15 bases lay in between. The CDR3 totals 14 residues. Germline V gene data show CDR1 as SGHVS and CDR2 as FQNEAQ. The CDR3 DNA sequence: TGTGCCAGCAGCCCGCGAGGGGATCTCCAGCCCCAGCATTTT. Its translation: CASSPRGDLQPQHF. The entire variable domain, with the rest obtained from reference TRBV7-8 and TRBJ1-5, is as follows: GAGVSQSPRYKVAKRGQDVALRCDPISGHVSLFWYQQALGQGPEFLTYFQNEAQLDKSGLPSDRFFAERPEGSVSTLKIQRTQQEDSAVYLCASSPRGDLQPQHFGDGTRLSIL.

The gene calls are TRBV24-1 and TRBJ2-1; no clear D. The V and J ends lost 1 base and 7 bases respectively, with 10 bases between them. The CDR3 sequence is 14 residues long. CDR1 is KGHDR and CDR2 is SFDVKD in the germline V gene. As DNA, the CDR3 is TGTGCCACCAGTGATTTCTGGGAATCTAATGAGCAGTTCTTC. Translating it yields CATSDFWESNEQFF.

The chain couples TRBV19 to TRBJ2-1, with 7 positions matching TRBD1. The CDR3 sequence is 14 residues long. From germline, CDR1 is LNHDA and CDR2 SQIVND (reference sequence). Trimming at V came to 5 bases and at J to 3 bases, leaving 4 bases not matched to a gene. Here the CDR3 reads CASSLAGGYNEQFF. The CDR3 DNA reads as TGTGCCAGTAGTCTTGCAGGGGGCTACAATGAGCAGTTCTTC.

This chain links TRBV2 with TRBJ2-7; 9 nucleotides line up with TRBD2. Unmatched junction bases numbered 11, after V lost 11 bases and J lost 6 bases. Per germline, CDR1 SNHLY and CDR2 FYNNEI. CDR3 size: 13 residues. CDR3 loop: CAPRGGGSPEQYF. The CDR3 DNA reads as TGTGCCCCGCGGGGGGGAGGGAGCCCCGAGCAGTACTTC.

The chain recombines TRBV9 with TRBJ2-5; maybe TRBD2 (5 bases). Trimming removed 0 bases at V and 6 bases at J, with 9 bases between. The CDR3 runs to 13 residues. CDR1 SGDLS and CDR2 YYNGEE come from the germline V gene. This chain's CDR3 is CASSVDSGKTQYF. Written as DNA, the CDR3 is TGTGCCAGCAGCGTAGATTCGGGGAAGACCCAGTACTTC.

The chain uses TRBV5-4 and TRBJ1-6, with D possibly being TRBD1 (5 bases). The CDR3 runs to 17 residues. V gave up 0 bases and J gave up 12 bases, with 22 bases separating them. Germline CDR1 reads SGHNT; CDR2 reads YYREEE (reference sequence). This CDR3 reads CASSLGGGTTAREPLHF. Here the CDR3 DNA reads TGTGCCAGCAGCTTGGGGGGCGGGACTACCGCCCGGGAACCCCTCCACTTT.

This chain links TRBV27 with TRBJ2-2; 14 positions match TRBD2. This CDR3 has 18 residues. V gave up 6 bases and J gave up 4 bases; unmatched junction bases: 10. CDR1 and CDR2 (germline): MNHEY, SMNVEV (reference sequence). The DNA for the CDR3 is TGTGCCAGCAGGGGAGGACTAGCGGGGGGTTCGAGCACCGGGGAGCTGTTTTTT. It encodes CASRGGLAGGSSTGELFF.

The V call is TRBV3-1 (or the pseudogene TRBV3-2), the J call TRBJ2-7; D ambiguous. CDR3 length: 18 amino acids. With 3 bases removed from V and 2 bases from J, the gap between germline ends came to 23 bases. The germline V gene encodes CDR1 LGHDT and CDR2 YNNKEL (reference sequence). Here the CDR3 DNA reads TGTGCCAGCAGCCACCCAGGCCCCGGTTCCTACTCCCCCTACGAGCAGTACTTC. Amino acids: CASSHPGPGSYSPYEQYF.

The chain joins TRBV2 to TRBJ1-3, with a tentative D call TRBD1 (5 bases). The CDR3 runs 16 residues. From germline, CDR1 is SNHLY and CDR2 FYNNEI. V was trimmed by 6 bases and J by 4 bases, leaving 19 bases between them. DNA for the CDR3: TGTGCCAGCAGATATAGTCTGGGGCCGGGAGGAAACACCATATATTTT. Its protein product is CASRYSLGPGGNTIYF.

The chain carries TRBV7-2 and TRBJ1-2; 9 nucleotides match TRBD1. The trim removed 5 bases at V and 8 bases at J, leaving 6 bases unmatched. Per the germline V gene, CDR1 is SGHTA and CDR2 is FQGNSA. CDR3 length: 13 residues. This CDR3 reads CASSQGQGLGYTF. The CDR3 DNA reads as TGTGCCAGCAGCCAAGGACAGGGGTTGGGCTACACCTTC.

This chain joins TRBV6-5 and TRBJ2-7; no firm D call. V was shortened by 2 bases and J by 6 bases, with 8 bases between the two germline ends. The CDR3 consists of 12 residues. Germline V lookup: CDR1 MNHEY, CDR2 SVGAGI. For the CDR3, the DNA is TGTGCCAGCAGTTACGGGGATAGCGAGCAGTACTTC. This translates into CASSYGDSEQYF.

CDR3 sequence reads: CASRARLSSYNSPLHF. The CDR3 DNA reads as TGTGCCAGCAGGGCCCGTTTGAGCTCCTATAATTCACCCCTCCACTTT. The chain employs TRBV28 and TRBJ1-6; no clear D. The CDR3 covers 16 residues. Trimming took off 6 bases at V and 0 bases at J, with 12 bases between the two ends. Germline V CDR1 and CDR2: MDHEN, SYDVKM.

V usage is TRBV9 and J usage is TRBJ2-5, with D perhaps TRBD2 (6 bases). Germline V gives CDR1 SGDLS, CDR2 YYNGEE. The CDR3 runs to 15 residues. Deletions cut 0 bases from V and 5 bases from J, with 14 bases between. CDR3 region: CASSVDPAGAETQYF. CDR3 bases: TGTGCCAGCAGCGTAGATCCAGCGGGCGCGGAGACCCAGTACTTC.

The rearrangement joins TRBV30 to TRBJ2-7; 9 bases line up with TRBD1. In germline, CDR1 is GTSNPN, CDR2 SVGIG (reference sequence). The CDR3 spans 14 residues. The trim removed 5 bases at V and 1 base at J, leaving 6 bases unmatched. CDR3 bases: TGTGCCTGGGGGACCGGGACAGGGTCCTACGAGCAGTACTTC. Its protein product is CAWGTGTGSYEQYF.

V is TRBV18 and J is TRBJ2-5; the D gene is possibly TRBD1 (6 bases). This CDR3 is 13 amino acids long. Trimming took off 3 bases at V and 6 bases at J, with 11 bases between the two ends. Germline CDR1 and CDR2: KGHSH and LQKENI. The CDR3 loop is CASSPGTKQTQYF. The CDR3 DNA follows: TGTGCCAGCTCACCTGGGACAAAACAGACCCAGTACTTC.

The chain is built from TRBV19 and TRBJ1-2, with D unclear. Germline assignment: CDR1 LNHDA and CDR2 SQIVND (reference sequence). The CDR3 consists of 14 residues. V was cut by 7 bases and J by 8 bases, with 20 bases left in between. CDR3 DNA: TGTGCCAGTACCCAAATTGCGGGATCAGGAGGCTACACCTTC. Amino acids: CASTQIAGSGGYTF.

The chain is built from TRBV29-1 and TRBJ1-2, with 7 bases aligning to TRBD1. Germline values: CDR1 SQVTM, CDR2 ANQGSEA. The J segment lost 8 bases and the V segment lost 4 bases, leaving 7 bases of the junction unmatched. The CDR3 contains 12 residues. The CDR3 nucleotides are TGCAGCGTTGGGGTGGGACAGTACGGCTACACCTTC. This sequence encodes CSVGVGQYGYTF.

The rearrangement links TRBV10-3 to TRBJ2-1, with TRBD2 matching 13 bases. Germline CDR1 is ENHRY and CDR2 is SYGVKD. V dropped 4 bases and J dropped 7; count of bases not matched to a gene: 7. The CDR3 is 16 amino acids. The CDR3 loop reads CAISATSGGAANEQFF. CDR3 nucleotides: TGTGCCATCAGTGCCACTAGCGGGGGGGCAGCTAATGAGCAGTTCTTC.

V usage is TRBV5-5 and J usage is TRBJ2-7; the match to TRBD2 covers 8 bases. The CDR3 totals 15 residues. Germline lookup yields CDR1 SGHKS and CDR2 YYEKEE (reference sequence). The ends lost 2 bases at V and 6 bases at J; junction bases unmatched: 10. CDR3 nucleotides: TGTGCCAGCAGCTTATATCCGGGACTAGAGGGCGAGCAGTACTTC. It specifies CASSLYPGLEGEQYF.

This clone is a singleton in its sample. This chain uses TRBV4-3 with TRBJ2-3, with 8 bases matching TRBD2. CDR3 length: 18 amino acids. Per germline, CDR1 LGHNA and CDR2 YSLEER. V gave up 0 bases and J gave up 0 bases; unmatched junction bases: 8. The CDR3 bases are TGCGCCAGCAGCCAAGAGCACACTAGCGGAGCAAGCACAGATACGCAGTATTTT. This encodes CASSQEHTSGASTDTQYF.

The chain is built from TRBV6-5 and TRBJ1-1; TRBD1 might be the D (5 bases). The germline gives CDR1 MNHEY, CDR2 SVGAGI. V lost 6 bases to trimming and J lost 2 bases, with 10 bases between them. The CDR3 is made up of 13 amino acids. The CDR3 coding sequence is TGTGCCAGCAGACTGGGGACTAACACTGAAGCTTTCTTT. This translates into CASRLGTNTEAFF.

This chain connects TRBV28 to TRBJ1-2, with D unresolved. V lost 7 bases and J lost 0, with 9 bases in between. Germline CDR1 and CDR2: MDHEN and SYDVKM. This CDR3 is built from 13 residues. The CDR3 bases are TGTGCCAGCACCGGCAGATCTAACTATGGCTACACCTTC. Translating gives CASTGRSNYGYTF.

The V call is TRBV5-1, the J call TRBJ2-6; tentative D call: TRBD1 (5 bases). Trimming removed 2 bases from V and 0 bases from J, with 12 bases in between. This CDR3 comprises 17 residues. CDR1 and CDR2 from the germline V gene are SGHRS and YFSETQ. The CDR3, as DNA: TGCGCCAGCAGCTTTCTAAGGGGCGACTCTGGGGCCAACGTCCTGACTTTC. Protein: CASSFLRGDSGANVLTF.

This chain links TRBV7-8 with TRBJ2-1; 7 nucleotides line up with TRBD2. This CDR3 spans 17 amino acids. The V gene end was trimmed by 5 bases and the J gene end by 6 bases; junction bases not matched to a gene: 16. The germline V gene has CDR1 SGHVS and CDR2 FQNEAQ. Here the CDR3 reads CASSGGGAGILRNEQFF. The DNA of the CDR3 is TGTGCCAGCAGCGGAGGTGGAGCGGGGATCCTTCGCAATGAGCAGTTCTTC.

The chain links TRBV19 to TRBJ2-1; TRBD1 is a possible D gene (6 bases). CDR3 length: 13 amino acids. The germline V and J ends were trimmed by 5 bases and 6 bases, with 11 bases remaining between them. Germline V gives CDR1 LNHDA, CDR2 SQIVND (reference sequence). CDR3 nucleotides: TGTGCCAGTAGTGCAGGGGAGATCAATGAGCAGTTCTTC. It yields the protein CASSAGEINEQFF.

The rearrangement links TRBV6-6 to TRBJ2-1, with TRBD2 matching over 11 bases. The J segment lost 1 base and the V segment lost 6 bases, leaving 17 bases of the junction unmatched. This CDR3 region has 20 residues. Per germline, CDR1 MNHNY and CDR2 SVGAGI (reference sequence). For the CDR3, the DNA is TGTGCCAGCAGCTCCGACAGGGGAAATAGCGGGGGGGCATCCTACAATGAGCAGTTCTTC. Protein: CASSSDRGNSGGASYNEQFF.

The chain uses TRBV20-1 and TRBJ1-4; no reliable D call. The germline CDR1 and CDR2 sequences are DFQATT and SNEGSKA (reference sequence). This CDR3 is 14 amino acids long. With 3 bases removed from V and 5 bases from J, the gap between germline ends came to 13 bases. The CDR3 here is CSASRVGGNEKLFF. The DNA for the CDR3 is TGCAGTGCTAGTCGGGTCGGTGGGAATGAAAAACTGTTTTTT.